These 5 T cell receptor beta chains originate from one sample sequenced in a study of blood T cell repertoires in COVID-19 (TCRdb year 2020). Library preparation employed the immunoSEQ multiplex PCR assay. TCRdb retrieved this table from immuneACCESS and kept in-frame rearrangements only. Not all clones are present; in checked studies, unresolved V genes account for under half, and no reason is known for the remainder. For this sample there are over 150,000 clones; around 80% appear just once. 7.3% of the sample goes to the ten largest clones. Input material: PBMCs or T cells enriched from blood (not recorded which). The receptors come from a man between 50 and 59 years old who had recovered from COVID-19.

The chain uses TRBV4-1 and TRBJ1-2, with TRBD1 matching 9 bases. CDR1 and CDR2 from the germline V gene are MGHRA and YSYEKL. There are 15 residues in the CDR3. The V segment lost 0 bases and the J segment 6 bases; nucleotides outside the gene matches: 5. The CDR3 region is CASSQDPRTGDGYTF. CDR3 nucleotide sequence: TGCGCCAGCAGCCAAGATCCGCGGACAGGGGATGGCTACACCTTC.

The chain is built from TRBV6-5 and TRBJ2-7, with 9 bases fitting TRBD2. V was pared by 6 bases and J by 5 bases, with 8 bases of the junction left unmatched. The CDR3 consists of 14 residues. Germline lookup yields CDR1 MNHEY and CDR2 SVGAGI. Here the CDR3 reads CASREGLASHEQYF. The CDR3, as DNA: TGTGCCAGCAGGGAGGGACTAGCCAGCCACGAGCAGTACTTC.

This chain connects TRBV7-2 to TRBJ2-1; TRBD1 is a possible D gene (6 bases). The CDR3 length is 15 residues. The germline gives CDR1 SGHTA, CDR2 FQGNSA. V was trimmed by 1 base and J by 8 bases, leaving 15 bases between them. In DNA form, the CDR3 reads TGTGCCAGCAGCTTAGAGGGGGTCCGTGGAGATGAGCAGTTCTTC. It specifies CASSLEGVRGDEQFF.

The rearrangement joins TRBV3-1 (or the pseudogene TRBV3-2) to TRBJ2-2, with D possibly TRBD2 on 6 matching bases. The CDR3 extends over 14 amino acids. V was clipped by 1 base and J by 13 bases, with 16 bases between them. Germline V CDR1 and CDR2: LGHDT, YNNKEL (reference sequence). The CDR3 loop reads CASSQGDWRGVLFF. The CDR3 DNA follows: TGTGCCAGCAGCCAAGGTGACTGGAGGGGAGTGCTGTTTTTT.

The genes are TRBV30 and TRBJ1-6; weak D call: TRBD1 (6 bases). The CDR3 consists of 13 residues. V lost 5 bases and J 6 bases, leaving 11 bases between the germline ends. Per germline, CDR1 GTSNPN and CDR2 SVGIG (reference sequence). CDR3 sequence (DNA): TGTGCCTGGGGGACATTCGGTAATTCACCCCTCCACTTT. The encoded protein is CAWGTFGNSPLHF.